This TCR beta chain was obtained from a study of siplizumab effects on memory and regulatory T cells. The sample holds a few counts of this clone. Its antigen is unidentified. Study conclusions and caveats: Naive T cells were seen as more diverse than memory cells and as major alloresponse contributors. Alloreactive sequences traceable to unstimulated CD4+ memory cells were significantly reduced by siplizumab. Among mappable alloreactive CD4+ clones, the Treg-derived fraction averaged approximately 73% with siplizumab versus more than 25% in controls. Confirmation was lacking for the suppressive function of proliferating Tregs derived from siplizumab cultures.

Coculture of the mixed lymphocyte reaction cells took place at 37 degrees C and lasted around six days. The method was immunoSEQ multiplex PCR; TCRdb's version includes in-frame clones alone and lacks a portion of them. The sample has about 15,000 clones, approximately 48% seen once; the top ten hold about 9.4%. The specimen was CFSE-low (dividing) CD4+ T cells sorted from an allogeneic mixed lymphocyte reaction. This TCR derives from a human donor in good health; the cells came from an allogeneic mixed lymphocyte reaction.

CDR3 sequence: CASSVGRTNTEAFF. The CDR3 DNA reads as TGTGCCAGCAGCGTCGGACGGACGAACACTGAAGCTTTCTTT. This sequence joins TRBV9 and TRBJ1-1; D is unresolved. The germline V and J ends were trimmed by 2 bases and 1 base, with 9 bases remaining between them. The CDR3 is 14 residues long. Germline V CDR1 and CDR2: SGDLS, YYNGEE. The complete variable domain, with remaining parts taken from reference TRBV9 and TRBJ1-1, reads DSGVTQTPKHLITATGQRVTLRCSPRSGDLSVYWYQQSLDQGLQFLIQYYNGEERAKGNILERFSAQQFPDLHSELNLSSLELGDSALYFCASSVGRTNTEAFFGQGTRLTVV.